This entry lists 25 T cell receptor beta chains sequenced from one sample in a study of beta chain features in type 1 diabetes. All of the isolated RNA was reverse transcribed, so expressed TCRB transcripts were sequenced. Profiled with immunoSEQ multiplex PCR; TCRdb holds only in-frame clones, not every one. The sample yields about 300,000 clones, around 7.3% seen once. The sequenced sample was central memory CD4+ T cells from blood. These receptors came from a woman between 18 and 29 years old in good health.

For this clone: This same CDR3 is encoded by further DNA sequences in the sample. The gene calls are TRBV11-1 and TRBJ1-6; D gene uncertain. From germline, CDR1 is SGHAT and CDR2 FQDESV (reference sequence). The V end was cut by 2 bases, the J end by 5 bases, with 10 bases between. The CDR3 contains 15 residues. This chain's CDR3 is CASSLLLGDNSPLHF. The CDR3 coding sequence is TGTGCCAGCAGCTTATTGTTGGGAGATAATTCACCCCTCCACTTT.

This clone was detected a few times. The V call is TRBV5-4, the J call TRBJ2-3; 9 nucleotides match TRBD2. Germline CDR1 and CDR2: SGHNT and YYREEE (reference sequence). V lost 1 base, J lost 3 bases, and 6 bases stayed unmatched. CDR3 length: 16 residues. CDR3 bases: TGTGCCAGCAGCTTGAAACTAGCGGGTGGTACAGATACGCAGTATTTT. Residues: CASSLKLAGGTDTQYF.

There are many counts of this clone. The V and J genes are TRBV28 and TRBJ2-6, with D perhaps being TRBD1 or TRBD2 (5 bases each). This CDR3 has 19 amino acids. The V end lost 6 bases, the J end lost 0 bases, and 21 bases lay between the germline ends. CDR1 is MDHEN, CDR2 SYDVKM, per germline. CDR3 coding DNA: TGTGCCAGCAGGCCCCAGAAGGGGAGTGGGGGCTCTGGGGCCAACGTCCTGACTTTC. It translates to CASRPQKGSGGSGANVLTF.

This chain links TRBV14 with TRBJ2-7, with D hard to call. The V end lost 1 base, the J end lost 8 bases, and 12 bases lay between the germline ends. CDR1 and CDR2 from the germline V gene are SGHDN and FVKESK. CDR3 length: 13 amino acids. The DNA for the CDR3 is TGTGCCAGCAGCCAAGTAGGGCCAGGCCAGCAGTACTTC. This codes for CASSQVGPGQQYF.

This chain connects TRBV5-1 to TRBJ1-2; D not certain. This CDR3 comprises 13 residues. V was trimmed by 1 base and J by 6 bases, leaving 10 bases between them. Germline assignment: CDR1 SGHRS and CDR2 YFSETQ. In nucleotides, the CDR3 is TGCGCCAGCAGCTTGAGGTCAGACCATGGCTACACCTTC. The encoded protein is CASSLRSDHGYTF.

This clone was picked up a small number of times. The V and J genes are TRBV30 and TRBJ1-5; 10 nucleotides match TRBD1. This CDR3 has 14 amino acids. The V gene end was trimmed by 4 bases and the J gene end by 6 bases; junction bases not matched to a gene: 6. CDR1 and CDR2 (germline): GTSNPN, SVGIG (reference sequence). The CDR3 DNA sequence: TGTGCCTGGACGTTGGACAGGGGGACTCAGCCCCAGCATTTT. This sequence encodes CAWTLDRGTQPQHF. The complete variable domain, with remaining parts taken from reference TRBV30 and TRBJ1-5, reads SQTIHQWPATLVQPVGSPLSLECTVEGTSNPNLYWYRQAAGRGLQLLFYSVGIGQISSEVPQNLSASRPQDRQFILSSKKLLLSDSGFYLCAWTLDRGTQPQHFGDGTRLSIL.

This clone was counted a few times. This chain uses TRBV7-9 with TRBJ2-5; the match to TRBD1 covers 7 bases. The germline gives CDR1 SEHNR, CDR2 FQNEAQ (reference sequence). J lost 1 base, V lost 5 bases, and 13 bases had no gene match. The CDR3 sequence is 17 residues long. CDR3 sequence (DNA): TGTGCCAGCAGCCCCAAGGGGGCAGGGGGAACCCAAGAGACCCAGTACTTC. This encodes CASSPKGAGGTQETQYF.

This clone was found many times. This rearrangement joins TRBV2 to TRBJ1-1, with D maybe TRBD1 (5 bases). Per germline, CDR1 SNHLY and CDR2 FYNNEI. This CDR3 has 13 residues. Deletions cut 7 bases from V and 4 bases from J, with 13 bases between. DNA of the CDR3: TGTGCCAGCAAGCTACAGGTTGGCACTGAAGCTTTCTTT. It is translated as CASKLQVGTEAFF.

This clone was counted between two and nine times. The CDR3 sequence: CASSFWGGDNQPQHF. The CDR3 DNA is TGCGCCAGCAGCTTTTGGGGCGGAGACAATCAGCCCCAGCATTTT. V gene TRBV5-1 combines with J gene TRBJ1-5, with D possibly TRBD1 on 5 matching bases. V lost 2 bases to trimming and J lost 3 bases, with 12 bases between them. The CDR3 sequence is 15 residues long. Germline V gene sequence: CDR1 SGHRS, CDR2 YFSETQ.

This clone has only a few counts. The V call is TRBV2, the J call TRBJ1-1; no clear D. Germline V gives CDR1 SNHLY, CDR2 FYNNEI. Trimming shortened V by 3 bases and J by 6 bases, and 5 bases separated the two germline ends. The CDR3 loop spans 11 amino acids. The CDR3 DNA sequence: TGTGCCAGCAGTGATTGGGCTGAAGCTTTCTTT. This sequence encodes CASSDWAEAFF.

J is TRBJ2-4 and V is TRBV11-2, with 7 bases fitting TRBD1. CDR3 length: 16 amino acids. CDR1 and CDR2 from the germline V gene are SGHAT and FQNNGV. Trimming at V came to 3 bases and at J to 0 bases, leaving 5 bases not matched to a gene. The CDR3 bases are TGTGCCAGCAGCTTTCGGACAGGTCTAGCCAAAAACATTCAGTACTTC. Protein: CASSFRTGLAKNIQYF.

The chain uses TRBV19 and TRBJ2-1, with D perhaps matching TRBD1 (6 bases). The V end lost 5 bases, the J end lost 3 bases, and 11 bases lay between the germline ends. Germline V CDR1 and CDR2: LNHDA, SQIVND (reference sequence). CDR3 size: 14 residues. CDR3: CASSLDRSYNEQFF. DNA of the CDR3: TGTGCCAGTAGTTTGGACAGAAGCTACAATGAGCAGTTCTTC.

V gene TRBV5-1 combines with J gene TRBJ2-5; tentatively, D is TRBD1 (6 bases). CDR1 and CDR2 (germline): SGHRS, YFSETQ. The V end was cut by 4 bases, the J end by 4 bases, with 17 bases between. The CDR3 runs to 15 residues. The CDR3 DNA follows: TGCGCCAGCAGCCCTACCAGGGGAGATGGAGAGACCCAGTACTTC. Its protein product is CASSPTRGDGETQYF.

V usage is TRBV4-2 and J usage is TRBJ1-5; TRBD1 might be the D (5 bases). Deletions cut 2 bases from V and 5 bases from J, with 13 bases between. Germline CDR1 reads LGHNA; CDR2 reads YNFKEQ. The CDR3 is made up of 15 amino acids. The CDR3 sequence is CASSQTDQGDQPQHF. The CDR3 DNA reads TGTGCCAGCAGCCAAACTGACCAAGGGGATCAGCCCCAGCATTTT.

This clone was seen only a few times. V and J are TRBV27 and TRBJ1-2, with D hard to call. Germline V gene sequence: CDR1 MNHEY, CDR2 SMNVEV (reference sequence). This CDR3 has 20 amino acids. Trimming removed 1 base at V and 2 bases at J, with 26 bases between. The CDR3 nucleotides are TGTGCCAGCAGTTTATATTCTGGGCCTCGGGATCGCCGGGCCAACTATGGCTACACCTTC. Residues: CASSLYSGPRDRRANYGYTF.

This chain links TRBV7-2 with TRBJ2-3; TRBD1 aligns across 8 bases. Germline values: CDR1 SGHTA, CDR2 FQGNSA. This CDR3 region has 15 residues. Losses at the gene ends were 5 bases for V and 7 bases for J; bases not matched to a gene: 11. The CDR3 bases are TGTGCCAGCAGCCCCCCGGGACAGGAGGGGAATACGCAGTATTTT. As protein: CASSPPGQEGNTQYF.

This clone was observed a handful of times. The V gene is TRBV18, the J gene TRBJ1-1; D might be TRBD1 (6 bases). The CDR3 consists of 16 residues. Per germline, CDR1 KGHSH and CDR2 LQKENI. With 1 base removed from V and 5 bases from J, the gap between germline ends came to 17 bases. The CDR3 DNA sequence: TGTGCCAGCTCACCACAGAATAGGGGGAGGAGTACTGAAGCTTTCTTT. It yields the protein CASSPQNRGRSTEAFF.

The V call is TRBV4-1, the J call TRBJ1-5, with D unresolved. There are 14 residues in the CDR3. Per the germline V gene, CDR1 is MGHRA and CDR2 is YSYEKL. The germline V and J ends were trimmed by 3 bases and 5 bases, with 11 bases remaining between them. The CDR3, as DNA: TGCGCCAGCAGCCATCCCCAGAAGGATCAGCCCCAGCATTTT. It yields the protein CASSHPQKDQPQHF.

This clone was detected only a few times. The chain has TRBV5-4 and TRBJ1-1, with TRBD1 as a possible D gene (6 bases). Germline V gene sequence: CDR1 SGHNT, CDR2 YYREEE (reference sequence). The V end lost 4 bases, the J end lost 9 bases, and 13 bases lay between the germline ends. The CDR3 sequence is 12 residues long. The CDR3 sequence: CASSPGQKKAFF. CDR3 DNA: TGTGCCAGCAGCCCAGGACAGAAGAAAGCTTTCTTT.

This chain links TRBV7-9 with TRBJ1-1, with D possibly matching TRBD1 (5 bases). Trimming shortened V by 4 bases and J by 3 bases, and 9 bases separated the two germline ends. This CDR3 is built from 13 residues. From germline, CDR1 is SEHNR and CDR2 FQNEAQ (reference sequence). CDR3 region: CASSSRVDTEAFF. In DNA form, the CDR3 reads TGTGCCAGCAGCTCCAGGGTCGACACTGAAGCTTTCTTT.

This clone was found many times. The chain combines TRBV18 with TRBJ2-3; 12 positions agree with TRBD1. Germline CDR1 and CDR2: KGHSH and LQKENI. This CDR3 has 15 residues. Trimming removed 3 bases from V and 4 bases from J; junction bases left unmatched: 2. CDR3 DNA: TGTGCCAGCTCACCGGGACAGGGGGCCGCAGATACGCAGTATTTT. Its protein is CASSPGQGAADTQYF.

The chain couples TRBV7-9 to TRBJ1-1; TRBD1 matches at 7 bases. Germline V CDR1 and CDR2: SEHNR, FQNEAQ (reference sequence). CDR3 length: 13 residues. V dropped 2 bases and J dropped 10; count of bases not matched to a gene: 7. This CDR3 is CASSLRQGNGAFF. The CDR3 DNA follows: TGTGCCAGCAGCTTAAGACAGGGTAATGGAGCTTTCTTT.

The CDR3 region is CASSLGPMGSPLHF. The DNA of the CDR3 is TGTGCCAGCAGCTTAGGACCTATGGGTTCACCCCTCCACTTT. The genes are TRBV11-1 and TRBJ1-6, with D hard to call. CDR3 length: 14 amino acids. Germline V gene data show CDR1 as SGHAT and CDR2 as FQDESV (reference sequence). V lost 1 base and J 9 bases, leaving 10 bases between the germline ends.

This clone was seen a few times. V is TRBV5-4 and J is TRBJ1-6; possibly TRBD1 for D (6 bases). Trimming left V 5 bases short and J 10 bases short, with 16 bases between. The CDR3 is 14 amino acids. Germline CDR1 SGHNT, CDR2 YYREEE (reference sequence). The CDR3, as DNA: TGTGCCAGCAGTCGTCGGGACAAAAGATCACCCCTCCACTTT. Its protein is CASSRRDKRSPLHF.

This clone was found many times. The CDR3 reads CASSADRGTMDYGYTF. DNA of the CDR3: TGTGCCAGCAGCGCCGACAGGGGTACGATGGACTATGGCTACACCTTC. The rearrangement joins TRBV9 to TRBJ1-2; 8 bases map to TRBD1. Per the germline V gene, CDR1 is SGDLS and CDR2 is YYNGEE. The CDR3 is made up of 16 amino acids. With V trimmed by 3 bases and J by 3 bases, 10 bases remained unmatched.